These 6 T cell receptor beta chains were all obtained from the same sample, sequenced in a study of T cell responses to AZD1222 COVID-19 vaccine. Sequencing was performed with immunoSEQ multiplex PCR; in TCRdb, only in-frame clones are kept and a portion is missing. The profile shows more than 100,000 clones, about 92% of them singletons. The sequences come from peripheral blood, collected on day 0 of AZD1222 vaccination. The receptors originated from an adult in good health.

The chain carries TRBV5-4 and TRBJ2-4; possible D gene TRBD1, 6 bases. Germline V lookup: CDR1 SGHNT, CDR2 YYREEE (reference sequence). Trimming cost V 5 bases and J 3 bases, with 9 bases left between them. The CDR3 has 13 residues. The CDR3 nucleotides read TGTGCCAGCAGACAGGGTGGCAAAAACATTCAGTACTTC. Translating it yields CASRQGGKNIQYF.

This chain joins TRBV27 and TRBJ1-3, with 7 bases lining up with TRBD1. Germline values: CDR1 MNHEY, CDR2 SMNVEV (reference sequence). CDR3 length equals 14 residues. Trimming cost V 6 bases and J 4 bases; bases outside gene matches: 6. The CDR3: CASSDRVAGNTIYF. CDR3 nucleotides: TGTGCCAGCAGCGACAGGGTGGCGGGAAACACCATATATTTT.

The chain employs TRBV11-2 and TRBJ2-7; D unresolved. CDR3 length: 13 amino acids. CDR1 SGHAT and CDR2 FQNNGV come from the germline V gene. Trimming cost V 0 bases and J 0 bases, with 3 bases left between them. Written as DNA, the CDR3 is TGTGCCAGCAGCTTAGAGTCCTCCTACGAGCAGTACTTC. Translated, it gives CASSLESSYEQYF.

The V call is TRBV10-1, the J call TRBJ2-3; D unclear. Trimming removed 0 bases from V and 6 bases from J, with 7 bases in between. CDR1 is WNHNN, CDR2 SYGVQD, per germline (reference sequence). The CDR3 sequence is 13 residues long. Written as DNA, the CDR3 is TGCGCCAGCAGTGAGTCCGCCCTCGATACGCAGTATTTT. It translates to CASSESALDTQYF.

The J gene is TRBJ2-7, the V gene TRBV27; D gene ambiguous. The CDR3 totals 12 residues. Germline V lookup: CDR1 MNHEY, CDR2 SMNVEV (reference sequence). Trimming left V 5 bases short and J 5 bases short, with 10 bases between. The CDR3 loop reads CASSHQFHEQYF. The CDR3 DNA sequence: TGTGCCAGCAGTCACCAATTCCACGAGCAGTACTTC.

V gene TRBV6-6 combines with J gene TRBJ1-2; TRBD1 matches at 7 bases. V was clipped by 6 bases and J by 0 bases; unmatched bases: 7. CDR3 size: 15 residues. CDR1 is MNHNY and CDR2 is SVGAGI in the germline V gene (reference sequence). The CDR3 coding sequence is TGTGCCAGCAGCAGGGACAGAATAGCTAACTATGGCTACACCTTC. Amino acids: CASSRDRIANYGYTF.